This passage covers 31 T cell receptor beta chains from one sample sequenced in a study of blood T cell repertoires in COVID-19. The table came from immunoSEQ multiplex PCR; TCRdb's copy has only in-frame clones and leaves some out. The table records roughly 190,000 clones, around 84% of them present only once. Sequenced material: PBMCs or T cells enriched from blood (not recorded which). The receptor set was obtained from a woman in her 30s who had been exposed to COVID-19.

The chain couples TRBV27 to TRBJ1-5, with TRBD1 identical over 7 bases. Germline CDR1 reads MNHEY; CDR2 reads SMNVEV (reference sequence). This CDR3 contains 14 residues. J was trimmed by 5 bases and V by 5 bases; bases with no gene match: 6. The CDR3 loop reads CASSDGTVDQPQHF. The DNA for the CDR3 is TGTGCCAGCAGTGACGGGACAGTAGATCAGCCCCAGCATTTT.

The V gene is TRBV9, the J gene TRBJ2-1; D gene unclear. V lost 1 base and J lost 0, with 5 bases in between. Germline-derived CDR1 and CDR2 are SGDLS and YYNGEE. The CDR3 is 14 amino acids. DNA for the CDR3: TGTGCCAGCAGCGTATTGAGCTCCTACAATGAGCAGTTCTTC. It specifies CASSVLSSYNEQFF.

This chain uses TRBV19 with TRBJ2-5, with 7 bases lining up with TRBD2. Germline values: CDR1 LNHDA, CDR2 SQIVND (reference sequence). The CDR3 is made up of 13 amino acids. V shed 8 bases and J 5 bases; nucleotides not matched to a gene: 8. CDR3 sequence (DNA): TGTGCCAGTCGTCCCTGGGGGGGGGAGACCCAGTACTTC. As protein: CASRPWGGETQYF.

The rearrangement joins TRBV19 to TRBJ1-1, with a possible D match to TRBD1 (5 bases). This CDR3 comprises 14 residues. Trimming pared 9 bases from V and 0 bases from J, leaving 14 bases between. Germline loops: CDR1 LNHDA, CDR2 SQIVND (reference sequence). CDR3 nucleotide sequence: TGTGCCAGCGACCAGGGCTTCATGAACACTGAAGCTTTCTTT. Translation gives CASDQGFMNTEAFF.

J is TRBJ2-7 and V is TRBV11-1; D may be TRBD1 (5 bases). Germline CDR1 is SGHAT and CDR2 is FQDESV (reference sequence). Trimming cost V 10 bases and J 0 bases, with 16 bases left between them. CDR3 length equals 14 residues. CDR3 bases: TGTGCCACCCAACAGGCTTTCGCCTCCTACGAGCAGTACTTC. Its translation: CATQQAFASYEQYF.

V and J are TRBV7-2 and TRBJ2-7; no clear D gene. V lost 2 bases and J lost 0, with 8 bases in between. There are 14 residues in the CDR3. Germline lookup yields CDR1 SGHTA and CDR2 FQGNSA. The CDR3 protein is CASSLISSSYEQYF. The CDR3 coding sequence is TGTGCCAGCAGCTTAATATCTAGCTCCTACGAGCAGTACTTC.

V is TRBV24-1 and J is TRBJ2-3, with 7 positions matching TRBD2. The germline V gene encodes CDR1 KGHDR and CDR2 SFDVKD. This CDR3 has 15 residues. The V segment lost 5 bases and the J segment 2 bases; nucleotides outside the gene matches: 6. CDR3 in amino acids: CATSGASGYTDTQYF. The CDR3 nucleotides are TGTGCCACCAGTGGTGCTAGCGGATACACAGATACGCAGTATTTT.

In regard to this clone: Distinct nucleotide sequences in the sample also encode this CDR3. The J gene is TRBJ2-7, the V gene TRBV3-1 (or the pseudogene TRBV3-2); D is uncertain. V was cut by 0 bases and J by 4 bases, with 4 bases left in between. The CDR3 consists of 12 residues. Germline values: CDR1 LGHDT, CDR2 YNNKEL (reference sequence). Written as DNA, the CDR3 is TGTGCCAGCAGCCAAGATCGGTACGAGCAGTACTTC. This codes for CASSQDRYEQYF.

This chain links TRBV29-1 with TRBJ1-1, with TRBD1 matching over 7 bases. This CDR3 is 12 amino acids long. Trimming at V came to 4 bases and at J to 8 bases, leaving 7 bases not matched to a gene. CDR1 is SQVTM, CDR2 ANQGSEA, per germline. CDR3 bases: TGCAGCGTTGGACAGGGTGGCGCAGAAGCTTTCTTT. It encodes CSVGQGGAEAFF.

This chain joins TRBV6-5 and TRBJ2-7; 13 nucleotides align to TRBD2. Germline assignment: CDR1 MNHEY and CDR2 SVGAGI. Unmatched junction bases numbered 4, after V lost 6 bases and J lost 2 bases. This CDR3 is 15 amino acids long. The CDR3 region is CASSITSGGAYEQYF. The CDR3 nucleotides read TGTGCCAGCAGCATAACTAGCGGGGGGGCCTACGAGCAGTACTTC.

The chain links TRBV6-2 or TRBV6-3 to TRBJ2-7, with TRBD1 matching 7 bases. Germline V lookup: CDR1 MNHEY, CDR2 SVGEGT. The V and J ends lost 2 bases and 3 bases, in that order; junction bases with no gene match: 7. CDR3 length: 15 amino acids. CDR3 in DNA: TGTGCCAGCAGTTACCACAGGGGAACGGTCTACGAGCAGTACTTC. Translated, it gives CASSYHRGTVYEQYF.

The gene calls are TRBV5-4 and TRBJ1-4; perhaps TRBD1 as D (5 bases). This CDR3 region has 13 residues. Germline lookup yields CDR1 SGHNT and CDR2 YYREEE (reference sequence). The V end lost 4 bases, the J end lost 4 bases, and 8 bases lay between the germline ends. DNA of the CDR3: TGTGCCAGCAGCACAGGTAGTAATGAAAAACTGTTTTTT. This encodes CASSTGSNEKLFF.

The genes are TRBV9 and TRBJ2-1; TRBD1 is a possible D gene (5 bases). Between the trimmed V and J ends, which lost 4 bases and 9 bases, there was a span of 17 bases. Germline V gene data show CDR1 as SGDLS and CDR2 as YYNGEE. This CDR3 contains 14 residues. CDR3 sequence: CASSQQGSNGEQFF. The DNA for the CDR3 is TGTGCCAGCAGCCAGCAGGGCTCGAATGGTGAGCAGTTCTTC. The entire variable domain, with the rest obtained from reference TRBV9 and TRBJ2-1, is as follows: DSGVTQTPKHLITATGQRVTLRCSPRSGDLSVYWYQQSLDQGLQFLIQYYNGEERAKGNILERFSAQQFPDLHSELNLSSLELGDSALYFCASSQQGSNGEQFFGPGTRLTVL.

The chain has TRBV30 and TRBJ2-5; TRBD1 might be the D (5 bases). The CDR3 runs 11 residues. V shed 3 bases and J shed 5 bases, with 7 bases lying between them. Germline V gene data show CDR1 as GTSNPN and CDR2 as SVGIG (reference sequence). As DNA, the CDR3 is TGTGCCTGGAGCGCAGGGGAGACCCAGTACTTC. Translated, it gives CAWSAGETQYF.

The V gene is TRBV27, the J gene TRBJ1-3, with 8 nucleotides matching TRBD1. V was pared by 2 bases and J by 0 bases, with 0 bases of the junction left unmatched. Germline lookup yields CDR1 MNHEY and CDR2 SMNVEV (reference sequence). The CDR3 consists of 15 residues. The CDR3 DNA sequence: TGTGCCAGCAGTTTAACAGGGGGCTCTGGAAACACCATATATTTT. Protein product: CASSLTGGSGNTIYF.

The V call is TRBV19, the J call TRBJ1-3; 10 nucleotides line up with TRBD1. The CDR3 extends over 17 amino acids. Losses at the gene ends were 6 bases for V and 4 bases for J; bases not matched to a gene: 12. Germline V gene sequence: CDR1 LNHDA, CDR2 SQIVND (reference sequence). The CDR3 DNA reads TGTGCCAGTAGCCGCGAAGGGGACAGGGGACGGGGAAACACCATATATTTT. Its protein is CASSREGDRGRGNTIYF.

The chain combines TRBV12-5 with TRBJ2-5; TRBD1 matches 8 bases. V lost 5 bases to trimming and J lost 5 bases; unmatched junction nucleotides: 10. Germline assignment: CDR1 LGHNT and CDR2 FRNRAP. This CDR3 is built from 15 residues. CDR3 DNA: TGTGCTAGTGGTACCGGACAGGGAGTAAGGGAGACCCAGTACTTC. Residues: CASGTGQGVRETQYF.

The V and J genes are TRBV6-5 and TRBJ2-3; D might be TRBD1 (6 bases). V was trimmed by 6 bases and J by 5 bases, leaving 15 bases between them. There are 14 residues in the CDR3. The germline CDR1 and CDR2 sequences are MNHEY and SVGAGI. CDR3: CASRGDIVLDTQYF. The DNA of the CDR3 is TGTGCCAGCAGGGGGGACATAGTCTTAGATACGCAGTATTTT.

This chain joins TRBV11-2 and TRBJ2-1, with 11 bases matching TRBD2. CDR1 and CDR2 from the germline V gene are SGHAT and FQNNGV. The CDR3 is made up of 15 amino acids. Unmatched junction bases numbered 5, after V lost 5 bases and J lost 5 bases. CDR3 nucleotides: TGTGCCAGCAGCCATAGCGGGGGGGTTGACAATGAGCAGTTCTTC. It specifies CASSHSGGVDNEQFF.

The chain uses TRBV5-5 and TRBJ2-5; D call uncertain. This CDR3 is built from 13 residues. Germline CDR1 is SGHKS and CDR2 is YYEKEE (reference sequence). V was shortened by 0 bases and J by 3 bases, with 6 bases between the two germline ends. The CDR3: CASSLAREETQYF. In DNA, the CDR3 is TGTGCCAGCAGCTTGGCCCGAGAAGAGACCCAGTACTTC.

This sequence joins TRBV6-5 and TRBJ2-2, with a tentative D call TRBD1 (7 bases). Trimming cost V 11 bases and J 7 bases, with 14 bases left between them. The CDR3 has 12 residues. The germline V gene has CDR1 MNHEY and CDR2 SVGAGI. The CDR3 sequence is CAAGRGVGELFF. CDR3 in DNA: TGTGCCGCAGGCAGGGGGGTCGGGGAGCTGTTTTTT.

This clone came up a few times. This sequence joins TRBV5-1 and TRBJ2-1, with 8 bases identical to TRBD2. Germline V gives CDR1 SGHRS, CDR2 YFSETQ. This CDR3 is 15 amino acids long. The V segment lost 4 bases and the J segment 5 bases; nucleotides outside the gene matches: 8. CDR3 residues: CASSLGLVRNNEQFF. CDR3 DNA: TGCGCCAGCAGCCTGGGACTAGTGCGAAACAATGAGCAGTTCTTC. Based on the CDR3 plus reference TRBV5-1 and TRBJ2-1, the full variable domain is KAGVTQTPRYLIKTRGQQVTLSCSPISGHRSVSWYQQTPGQGLQFLFEYFSETQRNKGNFPGRFSGRQFSNSRSEMNVSTLELGDSALYLCASSLGLVRNNEQFFGPGTRLTVL.

The CDR3 region has the DNA TGTGCCAGTAGTCCGGGTTATAGCGGGGAAGGACCTACCGGGGAGCTGTTTTTT. Protein: CASSPGYSGEGPTGELFF. The genes are TRBV19 and TRBJ2-2, with 8 nucleotides matching TRBD2. CDR1 LNHDA and CDR2 SQIVND come from the germline V gene (reference sequence). V was clipped by 5 bases and J by 5 bases; unmatched bases: 16. The CDR3 sequence is 18 residues long.

A few counts support this clone. The rearrangement joins TRBV19 to TRBJ1-3; D is ambiguous. This CDR3 region has 15 residues. The V gene's germline CDR1 is LNHDA and CDR2 SQIVND (reference sequence). V was pared by 8 bases and J by 0 bases, with 14 bases between. CDR3 residues: CASRLSGNSGNTIYF. The DNA for the CDR3 is TGTGCCAGTCGATTGTCGGGAAACTCTGGAAACACCATATATTTT.

This chain joins TRBV19 and TRBJ2-1; 8 nucleotides align to TRBD2. Trimming cost V 2 bases and J 1 base; bases outside gene matches: 4. This CDR3 contains 16 residues. Germline V gene data show CDR1 as LNHDA and CDR2 as SQIVND (reference sequence). CDR3 residues: CASSISPGGSYNEQFF. The DNA of the CDR3 is TGTGCCAGTAGTATATCTCCGGGGGGGTCCTACAATGAGCAGTTCTTC.

V and J are TRBV27 and TRBJ2-7, with D perhaps TRBD1 (5 bases). CDR3 length equals 17 residues. The germline V gene encodes CDR1 MNHEY and CDR2 SMNVEV (reference sequence). V lost 3 bases and J lost 0, with 18 bases in between. The CDR3 DNA sequence: TGTGCCAGCAGTTTTTCGGTGTCCAGGGCAACCTCCTACGAGCAGTACTTC. This encodes CASSFSVSRATSYEQYF.

The count of this clone is one. The chain uses TRBV2 and TRBJ1-1, with D hard to call. V lost 7 bases, J lost 11 bases, and 11 bases lay in between. The CDR3 length is 10 residues. Germline values: CDR1 SNHLY, CDR2 FYNNEI. This CDR3 is CASIGDGAFF. CDR3 in DNA: TGTGCCAGCATCGGGGATGGCGCTTTCTTT.

V is TRBV4-2 and J is TRBJ2-5; 8 bases agree with TRBD2. The germline V gene has CDR1 LGHNA and CDR2 YNFKEQ. The length of the CDR3 is 16 residues. The V and J ends lost 4 bases and 2 bases, in that order; junction bases with no gene match: 9. The CDR3 nucleotides read TGTGCCAGCAGCCCAGTGGGGGCGGGGGGACAAGAGACCCAGTACTTC. This translates into CASSPVGAGGQETQYF.

The chain links TRBV5-4 to TRBJ1-1; D is perhaps TRBD1 (6 bases). The CDR3 is 14 residues long. CDR1 and CDR2 from the germline V gene are SGHNT and YYREEE (reference sequence). Trimming removed 3 bases at V and 4 bases at J, with 13 bases between. CDR3 in amino acids: CASSSPGAFTEAFF. In nucleotides, the CDR3 is TGTGCCAGCAGCTCCCCAGGGGCCTTCACTGAAGCTTTCTTT.

The CDR3 nucleotides are TGTGCCAGCAGCTTAGTAGCGGGGGGGACCTACGAGCAGTACTTC. It is translated as CASSLVAGGTYEQYF. The V call is TRBV7-2, the J call TRBJ2-7; 11 nucleotides line up with TRBD2. CDR3 size: 15 residues. The V gene's germline CDR1 is SGHTA and CDR2 FQGNSA. The trim removed 1 base at V and 2 bases at J, leaving 1 base unmatched.

The V call is TRBV18, the J call TRBJ2-7, with TRBD1 matching over 8 bases. Trimming cost V 6 bases and J 5 bases; bases outside gene matches: 6. From germline, CDR1 is KGHSH and CDR2 LQKENI. The CDR3 loop spans 13 amino acids. CDR3 region: CASSLDRDNEQYF. CDR3 in DNA: TGTGCCAGCTCCCTGGACAGGGACAACGAGCAGTACTTC.